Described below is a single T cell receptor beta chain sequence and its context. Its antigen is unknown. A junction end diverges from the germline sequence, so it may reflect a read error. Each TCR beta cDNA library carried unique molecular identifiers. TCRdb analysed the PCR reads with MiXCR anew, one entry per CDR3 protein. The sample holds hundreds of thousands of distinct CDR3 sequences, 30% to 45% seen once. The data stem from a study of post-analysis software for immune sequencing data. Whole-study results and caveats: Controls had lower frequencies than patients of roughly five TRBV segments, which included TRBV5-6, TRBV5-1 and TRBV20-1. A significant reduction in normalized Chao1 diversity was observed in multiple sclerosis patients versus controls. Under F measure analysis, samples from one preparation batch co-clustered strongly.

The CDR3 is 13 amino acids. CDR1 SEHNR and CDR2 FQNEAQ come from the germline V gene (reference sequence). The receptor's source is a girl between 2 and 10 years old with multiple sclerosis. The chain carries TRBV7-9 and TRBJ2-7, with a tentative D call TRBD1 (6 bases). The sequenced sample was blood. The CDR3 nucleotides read TGTGCCGGCAGCTTCAACGGTAGGGGGGAGCAGTACTTC. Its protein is CAGSFNGRGEQYF.